This record looks at one T cell receptor beta chain sequence and its context. Its antigen remains unknown. The CDR3 consists of 16 residues. Germline V gene data show CDR1 as SGHVS and CDR2 as FNYEAQ. Trimming at V came to 4 bases and at J to 3 bases, leaving 6 bases not matched to a gene. Sequenced by immunoSEQ multiplex PCR; TCRdb stores in-frame clones only, minus some. The profile covers roughly 91,000 clones, with roughly 90% appearing a single time and over 2% taken by the ten largest. The data stem from a study of T cell responses to AZD1222 COVID-19 vaccine. Regarding the study as a whole: White British people made up most donors, females outnumbered males, and clonal diversity was possibly underestimated.

V and J are TRBV7-6 and TRBJ2-3; 11 nucleotides line up with TRBD2. The receptor was isolated from an adult in good health. The source was peripheral blood, collected on day 0 of AZD1222 vaccination. The CDR3 nucleotides read TGTGCCAGCAGCTCAACCTGGACTAGCGGGACAGATACGCAGTATTTT. It yields the protein CASSSTWTSGTDTQYF. The variable domain in full, with the rest retrieved from reference TRBV7-6 and TRBJ2-3, is GAGVSQSPRYKVTKRGQDVALRCDPISGHVSLYWYRQALGQGPEFLTYFNYEAQQDKSGLPNDRFSAERPEGSISTLTIQRTEQRDSAMYRCASSSTWTSGTDTQYFGPGTRLTVL.